This T cell receptor beta chain was profiled in a study of cytomegalovirus exposure and HLA in healthy donors. The PCR made use of 60 Vbeta and 13 Jbeta primers. TCRdb's table, derived via immunoSEQ multiplex PCR, lists solely in-frame clones and lacks some. The sample shows tens of thousands of clones, under 85% of them seen only once. Per the germline V gene, CDR1 is ENHRY and CDR2 is SYGVKD. The CDR3 totals 13 residues. V lost 6 bases and J lost 7; bases outside the gene matches: 7. This chain joins TRBV10-3 and TRBJ2-7; TRBD1 matches at 9 bases. This sequence originates from a male donor in good health and CMV-seronegative. The sample was PBMCs. The CDR3 sequence is CAIRRGQGEEQYF. The CDR3 coding sequence is TGTGCCATCAGGCGGGGACAGGGCGAAGAGCAGTACTTC.